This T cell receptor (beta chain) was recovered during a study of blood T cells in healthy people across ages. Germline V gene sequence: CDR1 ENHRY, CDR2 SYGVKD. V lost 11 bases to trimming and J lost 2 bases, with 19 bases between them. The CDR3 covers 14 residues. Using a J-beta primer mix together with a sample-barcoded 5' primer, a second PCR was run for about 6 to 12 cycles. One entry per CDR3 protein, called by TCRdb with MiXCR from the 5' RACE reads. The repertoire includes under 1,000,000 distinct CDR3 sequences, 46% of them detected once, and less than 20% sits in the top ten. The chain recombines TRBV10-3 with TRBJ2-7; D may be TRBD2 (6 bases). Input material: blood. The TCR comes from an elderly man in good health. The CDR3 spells CAANPGRTTYEQYF. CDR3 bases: TGTGCCGCTAATCCAGGGAGGACTACCTACGAGCAGTACTTC.